The clone carrying this TCR beta chain came up a few times. Trimming at V came to 0 bases and at J to 0 bases, leaving 8 bases not matched to a gene. CDR3 length: 16 amino acids. The germline V gene encodes CDR1 GTSNPN and CDR2 SVGIG (reference sequence). This sample was included in a study of radiotherapy plus CTLA-4 blockade in lung cancer. Study context: For 18% of patients, objective responses occurred, and about 30% had disease control.

Generated by immunoSEQ multiplex PCR, the TCRdb table keeps only in-frame clones and is missing some. The sample lists around 44,000 clones, 75% to 90% occurring once. Those with chemo-refractory metastatic non-small-cell lung cancer were treated with focal radiation combined with CTLA-4 blockade using ipilimumab. Sequencing used peripheral blood, obtained from a patient treated with radiotherapy plus ipilimumab. This chain links TRBV30 with TRBJ2-7; 7 bases agree with TRBD2. The TCR originated in a human donor with non-small cell lung cancer that progressed on radiotherapy plus ipilimumab. Some clones in this sample may be carry-over from other donors' samples. DNA of the CDR3: TGTGCCTGGAGTGTACTCGGGGGAGGGAGCTCCTACGAGCAGTACTTC. Translating it yields CAWSVLGGGSSYEQYF.